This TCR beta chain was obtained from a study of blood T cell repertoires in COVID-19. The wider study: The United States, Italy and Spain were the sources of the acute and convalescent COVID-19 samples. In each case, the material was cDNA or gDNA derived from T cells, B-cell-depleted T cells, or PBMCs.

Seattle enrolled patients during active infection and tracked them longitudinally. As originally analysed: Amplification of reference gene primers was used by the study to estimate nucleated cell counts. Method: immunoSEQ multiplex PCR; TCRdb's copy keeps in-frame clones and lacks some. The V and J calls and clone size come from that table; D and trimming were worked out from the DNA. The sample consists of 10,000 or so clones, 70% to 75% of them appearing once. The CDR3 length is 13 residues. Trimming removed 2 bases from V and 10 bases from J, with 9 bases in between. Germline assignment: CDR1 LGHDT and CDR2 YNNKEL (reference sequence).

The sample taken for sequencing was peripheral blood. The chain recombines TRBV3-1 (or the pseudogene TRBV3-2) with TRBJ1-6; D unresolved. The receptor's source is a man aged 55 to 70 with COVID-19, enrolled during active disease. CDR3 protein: CASSQTRISPLHF. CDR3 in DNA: TGTGCCAGCAGCCAAACCAGGATCTCACCCCTCCACTTT.